This T cell receptor beta chain was sequenced for a study of Graves' ophthalmopathy and Graves' hyperthyroidism. Study overall: At the time of initial diagnosis and before any treatment, peripheral blood was collected.

Germline V gene data show CDR1 as MGHDK and CDR2 as SYGVNS. V shed 1 base and J shed 4 bases, with 11 bases lying between them. The CDR3 covers 15 residues. Investigators amplified TCR beta CDR3 regions from RNA transcripts. The authors performed first-round RT-PCR with HTBI primers and then a second-round multiplex PCR. TCRdb re-called the multiplex PCR reads through MiXCR, storing one row per CDR3 protein. The sample includes hundreds of thousands of distinct CDR3 sequences, around a fifth of them seen just once. Ten or more counts support this clonotype. Over 18 months of follow-up, stable hyperthyroidism required that no ophthalmopathy appear. Lactation, pregnancy, uncontrolled infections and other autoimmune diseases were all grounds for excluding patients. As diagnostic evidence, clinical symptoms, serum thyroxine, TRAb, thyroid ultrasound and orbital computed tomography were relied upon.

V is TRBV25-1 and J is TRBJ1-3; D gene uncertain. The source material was peripheral blood. The source is a young woman with stable Graves' hyperthyroidism. Some clones in this sample may be carry-over from other donors' samples. Here the CDR3 reads CASSESRPSGNTIYF. In nucleotides, the CDR3 is TGTGCCAGCAGTGAATCTAGGCCATCCGGAAACACCATATATTTT.